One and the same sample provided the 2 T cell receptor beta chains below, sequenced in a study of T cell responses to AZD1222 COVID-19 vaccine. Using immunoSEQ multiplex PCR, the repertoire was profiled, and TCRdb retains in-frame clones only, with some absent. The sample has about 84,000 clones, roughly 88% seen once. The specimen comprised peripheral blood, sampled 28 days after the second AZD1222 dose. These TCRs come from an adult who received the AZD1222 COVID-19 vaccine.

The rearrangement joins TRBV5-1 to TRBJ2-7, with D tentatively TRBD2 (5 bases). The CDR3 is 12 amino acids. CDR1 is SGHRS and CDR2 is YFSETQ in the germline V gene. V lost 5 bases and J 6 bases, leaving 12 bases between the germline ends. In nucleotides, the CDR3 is TGCGCCAGCAGGGACTCTTTTCTCGAGCAGTACTTC. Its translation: CASRDSFLEQYF.

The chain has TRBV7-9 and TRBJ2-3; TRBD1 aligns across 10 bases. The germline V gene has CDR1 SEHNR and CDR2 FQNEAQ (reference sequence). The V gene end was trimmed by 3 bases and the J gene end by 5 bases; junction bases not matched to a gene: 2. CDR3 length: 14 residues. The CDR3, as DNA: TGTGCCAGCAGCTTGGGACAGGGGCAAGATACGCAGTATTTT. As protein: CASSLGQGQDTQYF.